The 12 T cell receptor beta chains below all came from one sample that was sequenced in a study of shared clonotypes between healthy human individuals. Measured with immunoSEQ multiplex PCR; TCRdb has only the in-frame clones, and not every one. The repertoire holds approximately 740,000 clones, with around 74% as singletons. What was sequenced was memory CD4+ T cells sorted from blood. Specified subset: CD45RA-negative fraction. The receptor set was obtained from a woman in her 30s in good health.

V and J are TRBV19 and TRBJ1-5; 8 bases match TRBD1. V shed 5 bases and J 7 bases; nucleotides not matched to a gene: 13. The CDR3 sequence is 16 residues long. Germline loops: CDR1 LNHDA, CDR2 SQIVND (reference sequence). The CDR3 is CASSPRGQGREQPQHF. CDR3 coding DNA: TGTGCCAGTAGTCCTCGCGGACAGGGTCGAGAGCAGCCCCAGCATTTT.

The DNA for the CDR3 is TGTGCCAGCAGCGCCGGAGGGACAGGCGGCGAGCAGTACTTC. Translated: CASSAGGTGGEQYF. The gene calls are TRBV9 and TRBJ2-5; 8 nucleotides align to TRBD1. Judging by the DNA end, TRBJ2-7 fits better; the J call may be wrong. Germline loops: CDR1 SGDLS, CDR2 YYNGEE. The CDR3 sequence is 14 residues long.

This rearrangement joins TRBV28 to TRBJ1-1; 12 bases are a match to TRBD1. The ends lost 8 bases at V and 0 bases at J; junction bases unmatched: 4. This CDR3 spans 15 amino acids. Germline CDR1 is MDHEN and CDR2 is SYDVKM. CDR3 loop: CASRGDRGLNTEAFF. CDR3 nucleotide sequence: TGTGCCAGCCGGGGGGACAGGGGGCTGAACACTGAAGCTTTCTTT.

V is TRBV2 and J is TRBJ1-1; no clear D gene. The CDR3 is made up of 14 amino acids. The germline CDR1 and CDR2 sequences are SNHLY and FYNNEI. V dropped 4 bases and J dropped 1 base, with 10 bases sitting between them. The CDR3 reads CASSVFNKNTEAFF. DNA of the CDR3: TGTGCCAGCAGTGTATTCAACAAGAACACTGAAGCTTTCTTT.

V is TRBV10-3 and J is TRBJ2-5; TRBD2 matches 12 bases. The end of the DNA is better explained by TRBJ2-7, so the J call may be wrong. Germline CDR1 is ENHRY and CDR2 is SYGVKD. The CDR3 contains 15 residues. In nucleotides, the CDR3 is TGTGCCATCAGTGAAAGACTAGCGGGAGTCTACGAGCAGTACTTC. Translation: CAISERLAGVYEQYF.

The chain uses TRBV4-1 and TRBJ2-2; 10 bases fit TRBD2. The CDR3 covers 16 residues. Germline CDR1 MGHRA, CDR2 YSYEKL. The ends lost 8 bases at V and 3 bases at J; junction bases unmatched: 9. Here the CDR3 DNA reads TGCGCCAGCGGGCCTCTAGCGGGAGACGACACCGGGGAGCTGTTTTTT. It codes for CASGPLAGDDTGELFF.

J is TRBJ1-2 and V is TRBV6-5; tentatively, D is TRBD1 (6 bases). Trimming shortened V by 10 bases and J by 0 bases, and 12 bases separated the two germline ends. CDR3 size: 13 residues. Germline-derived CDR1 and CDR2 are MNHEY and SVGAGI. The CDR3 here is CAIRDNTNYGYTF. The CDR3 DNA sequence: TGTGCCATCCGGGACAATACTAACTATGGCTACACCTTC.

This chain links TRBV7-8 with TRBJ1-1, with 7 nucleotides matching TRBD1. The ends lost 5 bases at V and 1 base at J; junction bases unmatched: 7. Germline V gene lookup returns CDR1 SGHVS and CDR2 FQNEAQ. This CDR3 has 15 residues. The CDR3 loop is CASSQSGTANTEAFF. CDR3 DNA: TGTGCCAGCAGCCAATCCGGGACAGCGAACACTGAAGCTTTCTTT.

V gene TRBV6-6 combines with J gene TRBJ1-2; the D is unclear. This CDR3 is built from 13 residues. Trimming cost V 2 bases and J 4 bases, with 8 bases left between them. Per germline, CDR1 MNHNY and CDR2 SVGAGI (reference sequence). CDR3 protein: CASSYEGAYGYTF. In DNA, the CDR3 is TGTGCCAGCAGTTACGAAGGAGCCTATGGCTACACCTTC.

The chain has TRBV19 and TRBJ2-7; 9 bases fit TRBD1. Germline V CDR1 and CDR2: LNHDA, SQIVND (reference sequence). The length of the CDR3 is 17 residues. After removal of 2 bases from V and 5 bases from J, the junction contained 13 bases not matched to a gene. The CDR3 sequence: CASSIWTSTGGSHEQYF. In DNA form, the CDR3 reads TGTGCCAGTAGTATATGGACTTCGACAGGGGGATCTCACGAGCAGTACTTC.

The sample holds a few counts of this clone. The identical CDR3 is also encoded by other nucleotide sequences in the sample. The rearrangement uses TRBV7-2 and TRBJ2-3, with D unresolved. The germline gives CDR1 SGHTA, CDR2 FQGNSA. V lost 1 base, J lost 4 bases, and 12 bases lay in between. The CDR3 totals 15 residues. CDR3 amino acids: CASSLVALVSDTQYF. The CDR3 DNA sequence: TGTGCCAGCAGCTTAGTTGCCCTAGTGTCAGATACGCAGTATTTT.

This clone was detected a few times. J is TRBJ2-5 and V is TRBV28, with D maybe TRBD2 (6 bases). The V gene's germline CDR1 is MDHEN and CDR2 SYDVKM. The CDR3 sequence is 14 residues long. Trimming pared 5 bases from V and 4 bases from J, leaving 14 bases between. The CDR3 reads CASSTPGDRETQYF. The CDR3 DNA sequence: TGTGCCAGCAGTACACCGGGGGATAGAGAGACCCAGTACTTC.